The next 6 T cell receptor beta chains were all read from a single sample in a study of T cell clones after liver transplantation (dated by TCRdb to 2018 to 2020). The method behind the library was the immunoSEQ multiplex PCR assay. TCRdb took this table from immuneACCESS and kept in-frame rearrangements with V and J called. Such tables lack part of the clones; where checked against another copy, unresolved V genes explain under half of the gap, and the rest is unexplained. The sample profile shows about 51,000 clones; 80% to 90% of them were found once. The ten largest clones capture over 13% of the sample. Sequenced here: CD8+ T cells from blood, sampled 12 months after liver transplant. These receptors were obtained from a human patient who received a liver transplant. Some T cells present after a transplant may be cells of the graft donor.

This chain uses TRBV11-2 with TRBJ2-5; 13 bases align to TRBD2. The CDR3 contains 16 residues. The V gene's germline CDR1 is SGHAT and CDR2 FQNNGV. Germline trimming cut 5 bases from V and 5 bases from J; bases unmatched to any gene: 8. The CDR3 region is CASSPGLAGSGETQYF. CDR3 coding DNA: TGTGCCAGCAGCCCGGGACTAGCGGGATCCGGTGAGACCCAGTACTTC.

The chain recombines TRBV27 with TRBJ2-7; D is perhaps TRBD2 (6 bases). The CDR3 is 15 amino acids. The germline V and J ends were trimmed by 1 base and 0 bases, with 10 bases remaining between them. Germline values: CDR1 MNHEY, CDR2 SMNVEV (reference sequence). The CDR3 coding sequence is TGTGCCAGCAGTTTATGGGGTAGCGGCTCCTACGAGCAGTACTTC. Its protein is CASSLWGSGSYEQYF.

This clone was seen more than once but under ten times. The V and J genes are TRBV19 and TRBJ1-5; D remains ambiguous. There are 15 residues in the CDR3. V lost 3 bases, J lost 6 bases, and 15 bases lay in between. CDR1 and CDR2 from the germline V gene are LNHDA and SQIVND (reference sequence). As DNA, the CDR3 is TGTGCCAGTAGTATTCTTTCGGTCTACGGTCAGCCCCAGCATTTT. As protein: CASSILSVYGQPQHF.

This clone showed up just once. The CDR3 region is CSAETGGGYSNEKLFF. The CDR3 region has the DNA TGCAGCGCCGAGACAGGGGGCGGGTATTCTAATGAAAAACTGTTTTTT. The V call is TRBV29-1, the J call TRBJ1-4; 10 bases align to TRBD1. The CDR3 is 16 residues long. Germline V CDR1 and CDR2: SQVTM, ANQGSEA. The V and J ends lost 7 bases and 3 bases, in that order; junction bases with no gene match: 11.

This sequence joins TRBV27 and TRBJ2-1; 12 nucleotides match TRBD2. The V gene end was trimmed by 3 bases and the J gene end by 10 bases; junction bases not matched to a gene: 7. In germline, CDR1 is MNHEY, CDR2 SMNVEV (reference sequence). This CDR3 spans 15 amino acids. The CDR3 sequence is CASSFRLAGGPEQFF. The CDR3 DNA follows: TGTGCCAGCAGTTTCCGCCTAGCGGGAGGGCCAGAGCAGTTCTTC.

V and J are TRBV27 and TRBJ2-3; D gene uncertain. CDR1 is MNHEY and CDR2 is SMNVEV in the germline V gene (reference sequence). V was clipped by 6 bases and J by 3 bases, with 10 bases between them. The CDR3 spans 13 residues. The CDR3 DNA follows: TGTGCCAGCAGCTTGTACCAAACAGATACGCAGTATTTT. It codes for CASSLYQTDTQYF.